The 22 T cell receptor beta chains presented below share a single source sample, sequenced in a study of cytomegalovirus exposure and HLA in healthy donors. The method was immunoSEQ multiplex PCR; TCRdb's version includes in-frame clones alone and lacks a portion of them. The sample lists 250,000 to 350,000 clones, approximately 90% occurring once. The sample taken for sequencing was PBMCs. Receptors originate from a woman in her twenties or thirties in good health and CMV-seropositive.

This clone was observed a single time. The chain is built from TRBV19 and TRBJ1-5; no firm D call. Germline lookup yields CDR1 LNHDA and CDR2 SQIVND (reference sequence). CDR3 length equals 14 residues. V lost 5 bases, J lost 0 bases, and 8 bases lay in between. The CDR3 here is CASSRSYSNQPQHF. CDR3 sequence (DNA): TGTGCCAGTAGTCGCAGCTATAGCAATCAGCCCCAGCATTTT.

The chain carries TRBV19 and TRBJ2-5, with a possible D match to TRBD1 (6 bases). The CDR3 has 12 amino acids. V was clipped by 6 bases and J by 7 bases, with 12 bases between them. Germline values: CDR1 LNHDA, CDR2 SQIVND (reference sequence). As DNA, the CDR3 is TGTGCCAGTAGAACAGGGTCGGGGACCCAGTACTTC. Protein sequence: CASRTGSGTQYF.

The genes are TRBV28 and TRBJ2-5; D is possibly TRBD1 (6 bases). Trimming removed 6 bases at V and 4 bases at J, with 18 bases between. CDR1 and CDR2 (germline): MDHEN, SYDVKM. The CDR3 loop spans 15 amino acids. CDR3: CASSINRVERETQYF. The DNA for the CDR3 is TGTGCCAGCAGCATAAACAGGGTAGAAAGAGAGACCCAGTACTTC.

The chain carries TRBV7-3 and TRBJ2-7; a possible D gene is TRBD1 (6 bases). CDR3 size: 15 residues. CDR1 and CDR2 from the germline V gene are SGHTA and FQGTGA. V was cut by 1 base and J by 2 bases, with 12 bases left in between. The CDR3 DNA is TGTGCCAGCAGCTTAAGTCCAGGGGTGACCTACGAGCAGTACTTC. Translated, it gives CASSLSPGVTYEQYF.

The V call is TRBV4-3, the J call TRBJ2-2; no definite D call. The CDR3 totals 14 residues. The germline V and J ends were trimmed by 0 bases and 0 bases, with 2 bases remaining between them. Germline CDR1 LGHNA, CDR2 YSLEER. The CDR3 sequence: CASSQDPNTGELFF. The CDR3 DNA follows: TGCGCCAGCAGCCAAGATCCGAACACCGGGGAGCTGTTTTTT.

In the case of this clone: With a much larger clone just one base away, this may be a read error. V and J are TRBV6-5 and TRBJ2-7, with 9 bases fitting TRBD2. The CDR3 loop spans 14 amino acids. Germline V lookup: CDR1 MNHEY, CDR2 SVGAGI. V was clipped by 4 bases and J by 0 bases; unmatched bases: 1. CDR3 nucleotides: TGTGCCAGCAGTTTTAGCGGGAGCTCCTACGAGCAGTACTTC. This gives the protein CASSFSGSSYEQYF.

The chain carries TRBV7-8 and TRBJ1-2; D remains ambiguous. Trimming shortened V by 3 bases and J by 2 bases, and 7 bases separated the two germline ends. Germline CDR1 SGHVS, CDR2 FQNEAQ. This CDR3 region has 13 residues. In DNA, the CDR3 is TGTGCCAGCAGCTTTACAGCCAACTATGGCTACACCTTC. Protein: CASSFTANYGYTF.

The sample holds a few counts of this clone. The V call is TRBV19, the J call TRBJ2-2, with a possible D match to TRBD2 (5 bases). The CDR3 contains 13 residues. Trimming pared 5 bases from V and 6 bases from J, leaving 10 bases between. The germline CDR1 and CDR2 sequences are LNHDA and SQIVND (reference sequence). Written as DNA, the CDR3 is TGTGCCAGTAGTCCGGGGATTGCCGGGGAGCTGTTTTTT. It specifies CASSPGIAGELFF.

The table lists this clone with a few counts. The genes are TRBV6-5 and TRBJ2-7; the match to TRBD2 covers 11 bases. The CDR3 consists of 14 residues. Germline V gives CDR1 MNHEY, CDR2 SVGAGI. V gave up 6 bases and J gave up 3 bases; unmatched junction bases: 4. The CDR3 bases are TGTGCCAGCAGCTTGACTAGCGGGAACTACGAGCAGTACTTC. Protein sequence: CASSLTSGNYEQYF.

V and J are TRBV2 and TRBJ2-5; no firm D call. V was shortened by 6 bases and J by 1 base, with 12 bases between the two germline ends. There are 14 residues in the CDR3. Germline V gene lookup returns CDR1 SNHLY and CDR2 FYNNEI. Written as DNA, the CDR3 is TGTGCCAGCAGAATGGGCAGGTCCCAAGAGACCCAGTACTTC. Amino acids: CASRMGRSQETQYF. Full variable domain (remainder filled in from reference TRBV2 and TRBJ2-5): EPEVTQTPSHQVTQMGQEVILRCVPISNHLYFYWYRQILGQKVEFLVSFYNNEISEKSEIFDDQFSVERPDGSNFTLKIRSTKLEDSAMYFCASRMGRSQETQYFGPGTRLLVL.

The V gene is TRBV7-6, the J gene TRBJ2-5, with D tentatively TRBD1 or TRBD2 (5 bases each). V shed 1 base and J shed 5 bases, with 29 bases lying between them. This CDR3 has 20 residues. The germline gives CDR1 SGHVS, CDR2 FNYEAQ. The chain's CDR3 is CASSLGRGEGRGVPRETQYF. In DNA form, the CDR3 reads TGTGCCAGCAGCTTAGGTCGGGGCGAAGGGAGAGGGGTACCAAGGGAGACCCAGTACTTC.

J is TRBJ1-1 and V is TRBV27, with D unresolved. Germline values: CDR1 MNHEY, CDR2 SMNVEV (reference sequence). The CDR3 has 17 amino acids. V was cut by 6 bases and J by 0 bases, with 20 bases left in between. CDR3 coding DNA: TGTGCCAGCAGGGTAGCTACTTACTCTCACATGAACACTGAAGCTTTCTTT. Its translation: CASRVATYSHMNTEAFF.

A word on this clone: In the same sample, other DNA sequences code for this CDR3. V and J are TRBV4-3 and TRBJ2-2; the D gene could be TRBD1 or TRBD2 (6 bases each). Trimming removed 1 base from V and 4 bases from J, with 13 bases in between. CDR3 length equals 16 residues. Germline CDR1 is LGHNA and CDR2 is YSLEER. CDR3 protein: CASSQGLGGGTGELFF. In DNA, the CDR3 is TGCGCCAGCAGCCAAGGCCTAGGGGGAGGCACCGGGGAGCTGTTTTTT.

The rearrangement uses TRBV7-9 and TRBJ2-1; 8 nucleotides match TRBD2. V lost 5 bases and J lost 4; bases outside the gene matches: 7. Germline CDR1 is SEHNR and CDR2 is FQNEAQ (reference sequence). This CDR3 is 15 amino acids long. The CDR3 nucleotides are TGTGCCAGCAGCCCGAGCGGGAGTAGGTACAATGAGCAGTTCTTC. Translating gives CASSPSGSRYNEQFF.

The chain has TRBV6-5 and TRBJ2-7, with 11 bases fitting TRBD2. Germline assignment: CDR1 MNHEY and CDR2 SVGAGI. With V trimmed by 0 bases and J by 4 bases, 5 bases remained unmatched. The CDR3 covers 16 residues. The DNA for the CDR3 is TGTGCCAGCAGTTACTCGACTAGCGGGGCCTATTACGAGCAGTACTTC. Residues: CASSYSTSGAYYEQYF.

This clone has a handful of counts. The rearrangement joins TRBV5-5 to TRBJ1-4; D ambiguous. CDR1 and CDR2 (germline): SGHKS, YYEKEE (reference sequence). CDR3 length: 14 residues. Trimming left V 5 bases short and J 0 bases short, with 8 bases between. The CDR3 bases are TGTGCCAGCAGTACGTGGGCAACTAATGAAAAACTGTTTTTT. Encoded protein: CASSTWATNEKLFF.

The gene calls are TRBV7-8 and TRBJ2-5; 8 bases are shared with TRBD1. The CDR3 has 14 amino acids. Germline V gene sequence: CDR1 SGHVS, CDR2 FQNEAQ. J gave up 12 bases and V 0 bases, and 9 bases lay outside the gene matches. The CDR3: CASSLAGQAYSEYF. In DNA, the CDR3 is TGTGCCAGCAGCTTAGCGGGACAGGCGTATTCCGAGTACTTC.

The CDR3 DNA reads as TGTGCCAGCAGTATAGGGCAGGGTAGCACAGATACGCAGTATTTT. Encoded protein: CASSIGQGSTDTQYF. This chain links TRBV28 with TRBJ2-3; maybe TRBD1 (5 bases). CDR3 length: 15 amino acids. Germline V gives CDR1 MDHEN, CDR2 SYDVKM. V was pared by 5 bases and J by 0 bases, with 12 bases between.

This rearrangement joins TRBV18 to TRBJ1-1, with TRBD1 identical over 8 bases. The CDR3 is made up of 14 amino acids. The trim removed 2 bases at V and 3 bases at J, leaving 2 bases unmatched. Germline-derived CDR1 and CDR2 are KGHSH and LQKENI. CDR3 loop: CASSPGTGYTEAFF. In DNA form, the CDR3 reads TGTGCCAGCTCACCAGGGACAGGTTACACTGAAGCTTTCTTT.

The rearrangement joins TRBV27 to TRBJ2-6; D remains ambiguous. Germline CDR1 is MNHEY and CDR2 is SMNVEV (reference sequence). The V gene lost 3 bases and the J gene lost 0 bases, with 9 bases spanning the gap. This CDR3 region has 16 residues. The CDR3 coding sequence is TGTGCCAGCAGTTTCCGACACGACTCTGGGGCCAACGTCCTGACTTTC. Translation gives CASSFRHDSGANVLTF.

CDR3 region: CASSYSVTALQETQYF. The CDR3 DNA reads TGTGCCAGCAGTTACTCTGTCACAGCCCTCCAAGAGACCCAGTACTTC. This sequence joins TRBV6-5 and TRBJ2-5; unclear D gene. The CDR3 consists of 16 residues. Trimming took off 0 bases at V and 1 base at J, with 12 bases between the two ends. The germline gives CDR1 MNHEY, CDR2 SVGAGI.

The chain has TRBV5-1 and TRBJ2-7; TRBD1 is a possible D gene (5 bases). This CDR3 spans 15 amino acids. Germline V CDR1 and CDR2: SGHRS, YFSETQ. Trimming took off 7 bases at V and 1 base at J, with 18 bases between the two ends. The CDR3 nucleotides read TGCGCCAGCCGAATAGGACACCCCGAGTCCTACGAGCAGTACTTC. It is translated as CASRIGHPESYEQYF.